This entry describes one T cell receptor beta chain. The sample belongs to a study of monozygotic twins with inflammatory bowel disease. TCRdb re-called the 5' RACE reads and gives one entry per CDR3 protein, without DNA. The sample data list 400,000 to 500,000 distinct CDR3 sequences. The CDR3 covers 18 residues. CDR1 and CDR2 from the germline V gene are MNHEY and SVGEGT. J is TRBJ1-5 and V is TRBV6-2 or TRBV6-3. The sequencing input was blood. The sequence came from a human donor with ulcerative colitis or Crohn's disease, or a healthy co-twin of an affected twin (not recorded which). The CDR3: CASSYSSTEVLSNQPQHF.